Here is one T cell receptor (beta chain) with its context. Germline V gene sequence: CDR1 PRHDT, CDR2 FYEKMQ (reference sequence). This CDR3 is 19 amino acids long. V lost 4 bases to trimming and J lost 0 bases; unmatched junction nucleotides: 9. These data belong to a study of blood T cell repertoires in COVID-19. In the original processing: Reference gene primer amplification gave estimated nucleated cell counts. Repertoires were generated with immunoSEQ multiplex PCR, while TCRdb's copy carries only in-frame clones and drops some. That table supplies the V and J calls and clone size; D and trimming were determined from the DNA. Among more than 95,000 clones listed, about nine tenths were seen once.

The genes are TRBV13 and TRBJ2-3; TRBD2 agrees at 14 bases. The material sequenced was peripheral blood. The TCR sequence derives from a human donor with active COVID-19. The donor label of this sample is uncertain. The CDR3 sequence: CASSSETSGGAYSTDTQYF. The CDR3 bases are TGTGCCAGCAGCTCGGAGACTAGCGGGGGGGCCTATAGCACAGATACGCAGTATTTT.